This T cell receptor (beta chain) was captured in a study of T cells in Graves' hyperthyroidism and ophthalmopathy. The table lists this clonotype with many counts. Germline V gene sequence: CDR1 MDHEN, CDR2 SYDVKM. This CDR3 is built from 13 residues. Trimming at V came to 7 bases and at J to 9 bases, leaving 11 bases not matched to a gene. Amplified TCR beta CDR3 regions came from RNA transcripts. The HTBI set primed first-round TCR CDR3 RT-PCR. MiXCR was run by TCRdb on the multiplex PCR reads, yielding one entry per CDR3 protein. The table has some 580,000 distinct CDR3 sequences, more than 15% seen once; the top ten hold roughly 3.5%.

This TCR was recovered from a woman in her 40s with Graves' ophthalmopathy. Sequencing was carried out using blood. The V call is TRBV28, the J call TRBJ2-7; TRBD2 aligns across 8 bases. The CDR3 nucleotides are TGTGCCAGCACCCCCCCGGGACTAGTACCGCAGTACTTC. This encodes CASTPPGLVPQYF.